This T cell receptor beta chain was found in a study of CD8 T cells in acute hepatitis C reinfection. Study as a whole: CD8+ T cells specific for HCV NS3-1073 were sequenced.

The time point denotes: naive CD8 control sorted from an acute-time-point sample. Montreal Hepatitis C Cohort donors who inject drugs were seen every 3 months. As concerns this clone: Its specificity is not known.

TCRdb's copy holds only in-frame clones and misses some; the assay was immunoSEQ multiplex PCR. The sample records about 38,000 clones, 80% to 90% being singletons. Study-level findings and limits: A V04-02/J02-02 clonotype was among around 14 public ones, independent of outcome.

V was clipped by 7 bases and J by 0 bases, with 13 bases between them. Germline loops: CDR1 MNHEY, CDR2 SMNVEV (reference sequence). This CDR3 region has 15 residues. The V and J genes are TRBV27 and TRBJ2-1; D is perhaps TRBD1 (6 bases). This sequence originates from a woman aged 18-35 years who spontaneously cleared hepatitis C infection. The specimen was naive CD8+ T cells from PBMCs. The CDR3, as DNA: TGTGCCAGCAATTACGACAGGAGCTCCTACAATGAGCAGTTCTTC. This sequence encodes CASNYDRSSYNEQFF.